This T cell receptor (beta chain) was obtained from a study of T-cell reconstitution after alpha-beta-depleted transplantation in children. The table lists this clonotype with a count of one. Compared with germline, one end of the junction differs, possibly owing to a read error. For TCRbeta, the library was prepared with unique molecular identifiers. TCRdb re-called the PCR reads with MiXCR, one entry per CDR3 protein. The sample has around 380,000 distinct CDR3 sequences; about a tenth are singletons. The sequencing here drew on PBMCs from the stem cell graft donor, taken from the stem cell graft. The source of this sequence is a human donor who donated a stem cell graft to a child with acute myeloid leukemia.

The CDR3 here is CASGQELAYTDAFF. The CDR3 DNA follows: TGTGCTAGTGGCCAGGAGTTGGCCTACACTGACGCTTTCTTT. This chain connects TRBV12-5 to TRBJ1-1; D unclear. The CDR3 totals 14 residues. Germline CDR1 reads LGHNT; CDR2 reads FRNRAP.